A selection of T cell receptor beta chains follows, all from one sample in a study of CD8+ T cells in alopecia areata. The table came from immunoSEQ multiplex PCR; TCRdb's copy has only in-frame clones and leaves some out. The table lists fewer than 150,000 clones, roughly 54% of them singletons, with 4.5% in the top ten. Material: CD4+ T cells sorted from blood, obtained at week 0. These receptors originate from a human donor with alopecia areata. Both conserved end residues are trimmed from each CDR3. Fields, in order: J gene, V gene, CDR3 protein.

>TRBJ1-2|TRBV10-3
ANRGGNYGYT
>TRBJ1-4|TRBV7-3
ASSFTQATNEKLF
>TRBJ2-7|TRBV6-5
ASSYSFDSSYEQY
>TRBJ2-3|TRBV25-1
ASSGGTSGFDTQY
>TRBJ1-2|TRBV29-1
SVEAGTGGYGYT
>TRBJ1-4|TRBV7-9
ASSFGTGEEKLF
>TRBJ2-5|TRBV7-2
ASSLAPPADSGIGRETQY
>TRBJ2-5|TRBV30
AWSPGLTERETQY
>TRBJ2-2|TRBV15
ATSRGGGGELF
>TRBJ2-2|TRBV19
ASKFYRGDPGELF
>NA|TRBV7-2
ASSPDRGREQY
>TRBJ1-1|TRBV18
ASSPRGENTEAF
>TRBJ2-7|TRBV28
ASISPGPDGYEQY
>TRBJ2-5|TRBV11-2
ASSLELAGGYQETQY
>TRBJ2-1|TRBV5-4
ASSLNNEQF
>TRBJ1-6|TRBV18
ASSPTGNSYNSPLH
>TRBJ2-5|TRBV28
ASSLVRLRKTQY
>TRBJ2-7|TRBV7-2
ASSSSVEQY
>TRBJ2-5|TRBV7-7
ASSPDRKETQY
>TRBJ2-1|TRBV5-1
ASSPQMGSYNEQF
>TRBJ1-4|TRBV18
ASSPGGGNEKLF
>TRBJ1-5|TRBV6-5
ASRAQSNQPQH
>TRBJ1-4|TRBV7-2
ASSTSQENEKLF
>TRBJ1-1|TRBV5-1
ASRRGAPKMNTEAF
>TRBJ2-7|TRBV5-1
ASSVMGQGHEQY
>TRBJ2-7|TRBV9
ASSVGTASYEQY
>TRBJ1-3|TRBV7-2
ASSATVGGNTIY
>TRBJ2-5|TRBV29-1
SVDKGPETQY
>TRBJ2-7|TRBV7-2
ASSLSGNSYEQY
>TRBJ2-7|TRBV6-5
ANPRGDISYEQY
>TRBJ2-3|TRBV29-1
SGRTSTDTQY
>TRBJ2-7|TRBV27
ASSLSAAWDYEQY
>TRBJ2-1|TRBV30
AWSVQGFSRPNNEQF
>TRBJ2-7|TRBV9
ASSTHPSYEQY
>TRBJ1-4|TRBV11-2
ASTDLGAGEKLF
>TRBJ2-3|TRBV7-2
ASSPLREADTQY
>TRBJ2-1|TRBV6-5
ASRSGQSSYNEQF
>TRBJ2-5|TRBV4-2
ASSQGVDREETQY
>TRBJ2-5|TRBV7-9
ASSLRGLGETQY
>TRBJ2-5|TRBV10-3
AISEFQETQY
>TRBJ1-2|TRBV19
ASTRGNYGYT
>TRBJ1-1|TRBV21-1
ASSNGPFPNTEAF
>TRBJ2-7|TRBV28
ASSSTGTGSPEQY
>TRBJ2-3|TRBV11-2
ASSSGAGGSTDTQY
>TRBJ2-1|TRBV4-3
ASSQGGGAYNEQF
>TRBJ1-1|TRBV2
ASSAQGALTEAF
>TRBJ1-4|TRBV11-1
ASSLAPVATNEKLF
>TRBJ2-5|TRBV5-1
ASSFSGAETQY
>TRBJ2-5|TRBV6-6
ASSYGGLGETQY
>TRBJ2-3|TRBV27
ASARQGQSFTDTQY